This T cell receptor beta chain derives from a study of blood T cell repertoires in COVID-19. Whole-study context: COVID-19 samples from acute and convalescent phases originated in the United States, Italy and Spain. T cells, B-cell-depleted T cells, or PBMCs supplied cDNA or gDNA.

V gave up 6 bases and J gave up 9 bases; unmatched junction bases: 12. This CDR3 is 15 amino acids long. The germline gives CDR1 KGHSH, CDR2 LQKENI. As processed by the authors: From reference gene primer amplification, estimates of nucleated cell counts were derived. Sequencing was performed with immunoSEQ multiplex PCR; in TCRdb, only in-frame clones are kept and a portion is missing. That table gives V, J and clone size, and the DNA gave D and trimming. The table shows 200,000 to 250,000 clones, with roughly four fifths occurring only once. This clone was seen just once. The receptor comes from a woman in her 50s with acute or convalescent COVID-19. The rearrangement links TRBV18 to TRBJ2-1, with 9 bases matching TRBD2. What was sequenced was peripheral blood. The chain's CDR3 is CASSPPRGGVVEQFF. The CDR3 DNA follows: TGTGCCAGCTCCCCCCCGCGGGGGGGCGTTGTTGAGCAGTTCTTC.